Shown below are 9 T cell receptor beta chains from a single sample sequenced in a study of regulatory T cells in long-lasting Graves disease. For TCR beta, libraries came from iRepertoire HTBI primers and Arm-PCR of CDR3 regions. MiXCR, run by TCRdb on the multiplex PCR reads, gives a single entry per CDR3 protein. Altogether approximately 470,000 distinct CDR3 sequences are present, around 15% being singletons, with the ten largest covering 10% to 15%. This sample's time point: newly diagnosed GD, antithyroid drugs for less than 3 months. PBMCs were the source of the RNA used for TCR sequencing. The sample was also linked to a second study, of T cells in Graves' hyperthyroidism and ophthalmopathy.

The sequencing here drew on peripheral blood mononuclear cells (PBMCs), taken at new diagnosis, from a patient treated with antithyroid drugs. All receptors derive from a man between 35 and 55 years old with Graves disease.

The sample holds many counts of this clonotype. V is TRBV7-2 and J is TRBJ2-1; 9 nucleotides match TRBD1. CDR1 and CDR2 from the germline V gene are SGHTA and FQGNSA. V was clipped by 7 bases and J by 0 bases; unmatched bases: 10. This CDR3 is built from 17 residues. CDR3 sequence (DNA): TGTGCCAGCACCTTGACAGGGGGAAGTAGCTCCTACAATGAGCAGTTCTTC. Translated: CASTLTGGSSSYNEQFF.

This clonotype appeared a few times. CDR3 loop: CASSFTSGANTGELFF. CDR3 nucleotide sequence: TGTGCCAGCAGTTTTACTAGCGGGGCGAACACCGGGGAGCTGTTTTTT. The chain links TRBV12-3 or TRBV12-4 to TRBJ2-2, with TRBD2 matching over 10 bases. The CDR3 has 16 amino acids. V lost 3 bases and J lost 0; bases outside the gene matches: 1.

This clonotype was picked up many times. One end of the junction is discordant with germline, which a read error may explain. The J gene is TRBJ1-1, the V gene TRBV5-1; D is uncertain. There are 14 residues in the CDR3. Germline CDR1 is SGHRS and CDR2 is YFSETQ. Here the CDR3 DNA reads TGTGCCAGCAGTTCGGCGTGGTTCGTCACTGAAGCTTTCTTT. It specifies CASSSAWFVTEAFF. The full variable domain, its missing parts supplied by reference TRBV5-1 and TRBJ1-1, is KAGVTQTPRYLIKTRGQQVTLSCSPISGHRSVSWYQQTPGQGLQFLFEYFSETQRNKGNFPGRFSGRQFSNSRSEMNVSTLELGDSALYLCASSSAWFVTEAFFGQGTRLTVV.

This clonotype was found many times. The rearrangement uses TRBV11-2 and TRBJ2-5; D is unresolved. The CDR3 is 14 amino acids. Between the trimmed V and J ends, which lost 5 bases and 1 base, there was a span of 11 bases. Germline V gives CDR1 SGHAT, CDR2 FQNNGV. CDR3 residues: CASSSQSAQETQYF. The CDR3 coding sequence is TGTGCCAGCAGCAGCCAGAGCGCCCAAGAGACCCAGTACTTC.

This clonotype was picked up a small number of times. The V call is TRBV29-1, the J call TRBJ2-1; 10 nucleotides line up with TRBD2. The CDR3 loop spans 20 amino acids. CDR1 SQVTM and CDR2 ANQGSEA come from the germline V gene. The V gene end was trimmed by 8 bases and the J gene end by 3 bases; junction bases not matched to a gene: 25. Here the CDR3 reads CSPVPMSGLAGERSYNEQFF. The CDR3 coding sequence is TGCAGCCCCGTCCCTATGTCGGGGCTAGCGGGAGAAAGGAGCTACAATGAGCAGTTCTTC.

This clonotype was counted a few times. The chain joins TRBV6-1 to TRBJ2-5; D may match TRBD1 or TRBD2 (5 bases each). Germline values: CDR1 MNHNS, CDR2 SASEGT. The CDR3 totals 17 residues. Trimming shortened V by 7 bases and J by 7 bases, and 28 bases separated the two germline ends. The CDR3 sequence is CASTPEAPSTGGRTQYF. The CDR3 DNA reads as TGTGCCAGCACCCCCGAAGCCCCCTCTACTGGGGGAAGGACCCAGTACTTC.

The chain uses TRBV19 and TRBJ2-2; D may be TRBD1 (6 bases). CDR1 is LNHDA, CDR2 SQIVND, per germline (reference sequence). The V gene lost 8 bases and the J gene lost 2 bases, with 15 bases spanning the gap. This CDR3 is built from 15 residues. The CDR3 bases are TGTGCCAGTGTAGGCAGGGGCCGAAACACCGGGGAGCTGTTTTTT. Its translation is CASVGRGRNTGELFF. Full variable domain (remainder filled in from reference TRBV19 and TRBJ2-2): DGGITQSPKYLFRKEGQNVTLSCEQNLNHDAMYWYRQDPGQGLRLIYYSQIVNDFQKGDIAEGYSVSREKKESFPLTVTSAQKNPTAFYLCASVGRGRNTGELFFGEGSRLTVL.

This clonotype has ten or more counts. The chain carries TRBV28 and TRBJ1-2, with unresolved D. CDR1 and CDR2 (germline): MDHEN, SYDVKM. V lost 4 bases to trimming and J lost 5 bases, with 11 bases between them. The CDR3 runs to 13 residues. The CDR3 is CASSSEDRYGYTF. The CDR3 bases are TGTGCCAGCAGTTCAGAGGACCGGTATGGCTACACCTTC.

Only a few counts were recorded for this clonotype. V is TRBV30 and J is TRBJ2-7, with D possibly matching TRBD1 (6 bases). The V gene's germline CDR1 is GTSNPN and CDR2 SVGIG (reference sequence). This CDR3 contains 15 residues. V lost 1 base, J lost 0 bases, and 13 bases lay in between. CDR3 sequence (DNA): TGTGCCTGGAGTGCAGGGGACGGGCCCTCCTACGAGCAGTACTTC. The encoded protein is CAWSAGDGPSYEQYF.